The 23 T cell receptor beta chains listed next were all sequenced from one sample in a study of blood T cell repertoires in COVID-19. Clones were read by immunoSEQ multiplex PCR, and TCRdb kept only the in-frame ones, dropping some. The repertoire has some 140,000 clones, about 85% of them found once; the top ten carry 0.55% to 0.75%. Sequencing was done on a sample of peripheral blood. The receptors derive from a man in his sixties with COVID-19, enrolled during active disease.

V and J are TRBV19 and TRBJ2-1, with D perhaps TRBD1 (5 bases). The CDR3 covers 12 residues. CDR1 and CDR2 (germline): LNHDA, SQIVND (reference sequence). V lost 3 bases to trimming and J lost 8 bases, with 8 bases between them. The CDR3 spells CASSIQGYEQFF. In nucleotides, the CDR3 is TGTGCCAGTAGTATTCAGGGTTATGAGCAGTTCTTC.

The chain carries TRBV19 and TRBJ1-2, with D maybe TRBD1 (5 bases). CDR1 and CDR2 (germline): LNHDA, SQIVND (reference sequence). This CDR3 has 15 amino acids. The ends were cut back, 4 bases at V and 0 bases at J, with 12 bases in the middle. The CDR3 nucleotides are TGTGCCAGTAGTACCGGGACTGTAGCTAACTATGGCTACACCTTC. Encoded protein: CASSTGTVANYGYTF. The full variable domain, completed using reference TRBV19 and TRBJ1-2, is DGGITQSPKYLFRKEGQNVTLSCEQNLNHDAMYWYRQDPGQGLRLIYYSQIVNDFQKGDIAEGYSVSREKKESFPLTVTSAQKNPTAFYLCASSTGTVANYGYTFGSGTRLTVV.

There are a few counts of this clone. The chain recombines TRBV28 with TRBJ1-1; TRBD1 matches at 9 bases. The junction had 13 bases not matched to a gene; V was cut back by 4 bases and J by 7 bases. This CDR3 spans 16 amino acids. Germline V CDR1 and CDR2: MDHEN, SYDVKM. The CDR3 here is CASSSWTGAAIFEAFF. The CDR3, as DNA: TGTGCCAGCAGTTCCTGGACAGGGGCGGCGATCTTTGAAGCTTTCTTT.

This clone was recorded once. This CDR3 reads CASSFRLIQYF. Here the CDR3 DNA reads TGTGCCAGCAGCTTCAGACTGATCCAGTACTTC. The chain links TRBV3-1 (or the pseudogene TRBV3-2) to TRBJ2-5; D is unresolved. Germline CDR1 and CDR2: LGHDT and YNNKEL (reference sequence). CDR3 length: 11 amino acids. V was trimmed by 5 bases and J by 10 bases, leaving 11 bases between them.

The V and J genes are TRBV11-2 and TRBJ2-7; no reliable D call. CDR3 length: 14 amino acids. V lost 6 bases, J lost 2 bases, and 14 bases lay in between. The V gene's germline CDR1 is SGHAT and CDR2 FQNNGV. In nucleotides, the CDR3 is TGTGCCAGCAGGGGTCCCGAGGTCCCCTACGAGCAGTACTTC. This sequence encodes CASRGPEVPYEQYF.

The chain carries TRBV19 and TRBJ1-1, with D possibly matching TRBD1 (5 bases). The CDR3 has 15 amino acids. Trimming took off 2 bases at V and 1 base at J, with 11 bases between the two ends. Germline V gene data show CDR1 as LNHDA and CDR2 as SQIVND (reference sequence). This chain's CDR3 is CASSILGEANTEAFF. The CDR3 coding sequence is TGTGCCAGTAGTATACTGGGGGAGGCGAACACTGAAGCTTTCTTT. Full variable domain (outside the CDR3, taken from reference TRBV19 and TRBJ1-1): DGGITQSPKYLFRKEGQNVTLSCEQNLNHDAMYWYRQDPGQGLRLIYYSQIVNDFQKGDIAEGYSVSREKKESFPLTVTSAQKNPTAFYLCASSILGEANTEAFFGQGTRLTVV.

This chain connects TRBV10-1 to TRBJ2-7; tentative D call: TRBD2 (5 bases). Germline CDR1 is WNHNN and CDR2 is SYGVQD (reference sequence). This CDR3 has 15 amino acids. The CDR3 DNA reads TGCGCGACTCAAGCGGTGGGCTTGCGCGGTTACGAGCAGTACTTC. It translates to CATQAVGLRGYEQYF.

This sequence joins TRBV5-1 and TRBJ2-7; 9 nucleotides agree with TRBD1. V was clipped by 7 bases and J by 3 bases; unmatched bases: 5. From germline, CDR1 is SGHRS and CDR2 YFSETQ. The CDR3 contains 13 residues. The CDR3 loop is CASAGTGSYEQYF. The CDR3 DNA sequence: TGCGCCAGCGCCGGGACAGGGAGCTACGAGCAGTACTTC.

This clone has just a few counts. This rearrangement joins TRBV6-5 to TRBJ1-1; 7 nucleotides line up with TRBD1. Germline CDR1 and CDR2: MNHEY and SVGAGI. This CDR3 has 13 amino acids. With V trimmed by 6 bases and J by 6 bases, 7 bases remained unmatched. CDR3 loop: CASRSDRAAEAFF. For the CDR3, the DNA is TGTGCCAGCAGGAGTGACAGGGCCGCTGAAGCTTTCTTT.

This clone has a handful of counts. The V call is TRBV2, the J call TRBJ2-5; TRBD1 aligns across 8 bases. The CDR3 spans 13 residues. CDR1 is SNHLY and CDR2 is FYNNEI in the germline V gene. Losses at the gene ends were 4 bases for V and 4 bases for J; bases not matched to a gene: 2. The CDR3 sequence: CASSGTGLETQYF. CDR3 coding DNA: TGTGCCAGCAGTGGGACAGGGTTAGAGACCCAGTACTTC.

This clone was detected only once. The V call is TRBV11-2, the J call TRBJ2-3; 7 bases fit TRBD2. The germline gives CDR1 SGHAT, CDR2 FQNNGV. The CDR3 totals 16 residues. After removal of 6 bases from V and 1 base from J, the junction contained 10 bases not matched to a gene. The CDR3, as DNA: TGTGCCAGCAGTTTGTCCCTCAGCGGGGGCACAGATACGCAGTATTTT. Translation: CASSLSLSGGTDTQYF. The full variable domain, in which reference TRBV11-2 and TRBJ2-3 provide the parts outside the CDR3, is EAGVAQSPRYKIIEKRQSVAFWCNPISGHATLYWYQQILGQGPKLLIQFQNNGVVDDSQLPKDRFSAERLKGVDSTLKIQPAKLEDSAVYLCASSLSLSGGTDTQYFGPGTRLTVL.

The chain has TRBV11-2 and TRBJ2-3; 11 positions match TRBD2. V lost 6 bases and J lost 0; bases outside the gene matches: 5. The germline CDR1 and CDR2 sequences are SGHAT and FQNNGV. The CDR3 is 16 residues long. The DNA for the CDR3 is TGTGCCAGCAGGGACCTAGCGGGGGGAAGCACAGATACGCAGTATTTT. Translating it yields CASRDLAGGSTDTQYF.

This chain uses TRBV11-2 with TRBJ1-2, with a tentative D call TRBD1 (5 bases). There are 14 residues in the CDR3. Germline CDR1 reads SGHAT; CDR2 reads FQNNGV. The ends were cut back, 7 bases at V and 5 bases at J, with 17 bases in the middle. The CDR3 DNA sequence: TGTGCCAGCACCCTAGGTCAGGGTGGGTATGGCTACACCTTC. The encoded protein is CASTLGQGGYGYTF. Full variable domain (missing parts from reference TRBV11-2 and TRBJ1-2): EAGVAQSPRYKIIEKRQSVAFWCNPISGHATLYWYQQILGQGPKLLIQFQNNGVVDDSQLPKDRFSAERLKGVDSTLKIQPAKLEDSAVYLCASTLGQGGYGYTFGSGTRLTVV.

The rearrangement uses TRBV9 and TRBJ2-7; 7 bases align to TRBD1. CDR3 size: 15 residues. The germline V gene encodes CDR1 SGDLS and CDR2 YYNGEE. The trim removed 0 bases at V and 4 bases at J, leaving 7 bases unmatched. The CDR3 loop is CASSVEDRVEYEQYF. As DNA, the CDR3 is TGTGCCAGCAGCGTAGAAGACAGGGTAGAATACGAGCAGTACTTC.

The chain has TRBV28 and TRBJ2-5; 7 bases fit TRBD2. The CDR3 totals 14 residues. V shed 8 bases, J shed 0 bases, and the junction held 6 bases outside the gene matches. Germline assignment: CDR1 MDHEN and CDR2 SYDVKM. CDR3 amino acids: CASVGSGDQETQYF. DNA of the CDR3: TGTGCCAGCGTGGGAAGCGGGGACCAAGAGACCCAGTACTTC.

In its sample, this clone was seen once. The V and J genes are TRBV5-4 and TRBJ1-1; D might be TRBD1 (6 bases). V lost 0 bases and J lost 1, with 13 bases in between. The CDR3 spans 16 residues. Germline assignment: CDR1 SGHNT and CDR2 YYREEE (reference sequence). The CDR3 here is CASSLVGGQGNTEAFF. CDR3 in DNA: TGTGCCAGCAGCTTGGTGGGGGGGCAGGGGAACACTGAAGCTTTCTTT.

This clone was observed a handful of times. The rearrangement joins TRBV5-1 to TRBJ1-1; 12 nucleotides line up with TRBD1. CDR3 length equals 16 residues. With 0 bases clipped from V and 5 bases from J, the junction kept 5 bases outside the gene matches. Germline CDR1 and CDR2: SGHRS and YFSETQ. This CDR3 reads CASSLEGTGGYTEAFF. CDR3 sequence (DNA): TGCGCCAGCAGCTTGGAGGGGACAGGGGGCTATACTGAAGCTTTCTTT.

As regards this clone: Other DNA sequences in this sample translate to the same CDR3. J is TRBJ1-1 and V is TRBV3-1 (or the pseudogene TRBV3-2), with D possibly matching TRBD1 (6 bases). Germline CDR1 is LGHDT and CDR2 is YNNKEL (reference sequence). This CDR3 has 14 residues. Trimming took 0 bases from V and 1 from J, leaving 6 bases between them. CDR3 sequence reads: CASSQDRGNTEAFF. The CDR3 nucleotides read TGTGCCAGCAGCCAAGACAGGGGGAACACTGAAGCTTTCTTT.

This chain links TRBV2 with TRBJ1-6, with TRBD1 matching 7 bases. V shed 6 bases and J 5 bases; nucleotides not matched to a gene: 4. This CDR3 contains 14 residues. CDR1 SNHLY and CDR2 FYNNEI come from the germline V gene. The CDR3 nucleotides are TGTGCCAGCAGCGCACAGGGGAATAATTCACCCCTCCACTTT. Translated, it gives CASSAQGNNSPLHF.

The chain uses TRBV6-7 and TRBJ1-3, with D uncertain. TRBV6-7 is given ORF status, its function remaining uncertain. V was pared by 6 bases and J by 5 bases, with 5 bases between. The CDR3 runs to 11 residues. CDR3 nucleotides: TGTGCCAGCAGGCGCAGAAACACCATATATTTT. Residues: CASRRRNTIYF.

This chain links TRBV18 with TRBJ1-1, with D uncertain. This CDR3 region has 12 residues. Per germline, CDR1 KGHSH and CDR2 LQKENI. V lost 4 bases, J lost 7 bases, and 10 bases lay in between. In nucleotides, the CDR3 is TGTGCCAGCTCACGCCCCTCGAGTGAAGCTTTCTTT. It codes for CASSRPSSEAFF.

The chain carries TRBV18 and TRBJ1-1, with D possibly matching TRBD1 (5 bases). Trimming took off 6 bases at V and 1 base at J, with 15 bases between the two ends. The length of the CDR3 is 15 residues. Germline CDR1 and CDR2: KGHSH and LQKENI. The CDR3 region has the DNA TGTGCCAGCTCCCCCGGGGGGGGAGGGAACACTGAAGCTTTCTTT. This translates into CASSPGGGGNTEAFF.

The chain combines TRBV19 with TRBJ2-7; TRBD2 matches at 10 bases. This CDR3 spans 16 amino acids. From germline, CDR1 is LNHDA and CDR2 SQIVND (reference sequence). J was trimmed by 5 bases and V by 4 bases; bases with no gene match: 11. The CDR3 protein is CASSTEAGGSGHEQYF. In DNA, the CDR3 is TGTGCCAGTAGTACAGAAGCGGGAGGGTCGGGGCACGAGCAGTACTTC.